The rows below give T cell receptor beta chains drawn from one sample of a study of graft-versus-host responses after intestinal transplantation. Their cognate antigens are unknown. Using immunoSEQ multiplex PCR, the repertoire was profiled, and TCRdb retains in-frame clones only, with some absent. This table holds about 130,000 clones, 92% found once. This material consisted of unstimulated CD4+ T cells sorted from spleen or lymph node cells, taken before intestinal transplant. All receptors come from a human donor who received an intestinal transplant. Each CDR3 is given with its conserved first and last residue. D genes are given only for firm matches. Clone size is shown for a subset of rows, as once, few, many or a class of expanded clone.

CDR3aa | CDR3nt | abundance | v_gene | len | d_gene | j_gene
CASSSPMGATGELFF | TGTGCCAGCAGCTCCCCCATGGGTGCCACGGGGGAGCTGTTTTTT | . | TRBV11-2 | 15 | . | TRBJ2-2
CASSLASNQPQHF | TGTGCCAGCAGCTTAGCCAGCAATCAGCCCCAGCATTTT | . | TRBV7-6 | 13 | . | TRBJ1-5
CASSQIPSGRYEQYF | TGTGCCAGCAGCCAAATACCTAGCGGGAGGTACGAGCAGTACTTC | . | TRBV4-2 | 15 | TRBD2 | TRBJ2-7
CAWDPGDRGRAAKNIQYF | TGTGCCTGGGACCCTGGGGACAGGGGGCGGGCGGCCAAAAACATTCAGTACTTC | . | TRBV30 | 18 | TRBD1 | TRBJ2-4
CASSPGWAKDTQYF | TGTGCCAGCAGCCCAGGGTGGGCGAAAGATACGCAGTATTTT | . | TRBV28 | 14 | . | TRBJ2-3
CASSPLPSSYEQYF | TGTGCCAGCAGTCCTTTACCGAGCTCCTACGAGCAGTACTTC | . | TRBV28 | 14 | . | TRBJ2-7
CASSDRLGTDTQYF | TGTGCCAGCAGTGACAGGTTAGGCACAGATACGCAGTATTTT | . | TRBV25-1 | 14 | . | TRBJ2-3
CASSLEGRGHTDTQYF | TGCGCCAGCAGCTTGGAGGGCAGGGGGCATACAGATACGCAGTATTTT | once | TRBV5-1 | 16 | TRBD1 | TRBJ2-3
CASSPGLAGAYEQYF | TGCGCCAGCAGCCCCGGACTAGCGGGGGCCTACGAGCAGTACTTC | . | TRBV5-1 | 15 | TRBD2 | TRBJ2-7
CASSLRLAGNTDTQYF | TGCGCCAGCAGCCTGAGACTAGCGGGGAACACAGATACGCAGTATTTT | . | TRBV5-1 | 16 | TRBD2 | TRBJ2-3
CASSLRGGSGTDTQYF | TGTGCCAGCAGTTTAAGAGGGGGGAGCGGCACAGATACGCAGTATTTT | . | TRBV27 | 16 | . | TRBJ2-3
CASSLAATETQYF | TGCGCCAGCAGCTTAGCGGCTACGGAGACCCAGTACTTC | . | TRBV5-1 | 13 | . | TRBJ2-5
CAISELAGGTEAFF | TGTGCCATCAGTGAATTGGCAGGGGGAACTGAAGCTTTCTTT | . | TRBV10-3 | 14 | TRBD1 | TRBJ1-1
CASSPLRPTGERDYGYTF | TGTGCCAGCTCACCACTGCGCCCGACAGGGGAACGGGACTATGGCTACACCTTC | . | TRBV18 | 18 | TRBD1 | TRBJ1-2
CASSPGQGAGGYTF | TGCGCCAGCAGCCCCGGACAGGGGGCGGGAGGCTACACCTTC | . | TRBV5-1 | 14 | TRBD1 | TRBJ1-2
CASSRDSMNTEAFF | TGTGCCAGCAGCCGAGACAGCATGAACACTGAAGCTTTCTTT | . | TRBV5-6 | 14 | . | TRBJ1-1
CASGNQRTGYGYTF | TGTGCCAGCGGCAACCAAAGGACAGGATATGGCTACACCTTC | . | TRBV6-6 | 14 | TRBD1 | TRBJ1-2
CASSFGQGSQPQHF | TGTGCCAGCAGTTTCGGACAGGGGAGTCAGCCCCAGCATTTT | few | TRBV28 | 14 | TRBD1 | TRBJ1-5
CASSVGVAGGSTGEQFF | TGCGCCAGCAGCGTGGGTGTAGCGGGAGGGTCCACCGGTGAGCAGTTCTTC | . | TRBV5-1 | 17 | TRBD2 | TRBJ2-1
CACGRGGGYGYTF | TGTGCCTGCGGCAGGGGGGGCGGCTATGGCTACACCTTC | . | TRBV7-2 | 13 | TRBD1 | TRBJ1-2
CASSVAGGQETQYF | TGTGCCAGCAGCGTAGCGGGAGGTCAAGAGACCCAGTACTTC | . | TRBV9 | 14 | TRBD2 | TRBJ2-5
CASSLTTGSSYNEQFF | TGTGCCAGCAGCTTGACGACTGGAAGCTCCTACAATGAGCAGTTCTTC | . | TRBV7-3 | 16 | . | TRBJ2-1
CASSLAGGGWIGNEQFF | TGTGCCAGCAGTTTAGCGGGAGGGGGTTGGATCGGTAATGAGCAGTTCTTC | few | TRBV27 | 17 | TRBD2 | TRBJ2-1
CASSLEGGFSYEQYF | TGCGCCAGCAGCCTCGAAGGGGGATTCTCCTACGAGCAGTACTTC | . | TRBV5-1 | 15 | . | TRBJ2-7
CASSVQGAGGELFF | TGTGCCAGCAGTGTACAGGGGGCTGGCGGGGAGCTGTTTTTT | . | TRBV2 | 14 | TRBD1 | TRBJ2-2
CASSQDKASLGEKLFF | TGCGCCAGCAGCCAAGACAAGGCTTCGCTAGGTGAAAAACTGTTTTTT | . | TRBV4-3 | 16 | . | TRBJ1-4
CASSPLAGGPNEQFF | TGTGCCAGCAGCCCTCTAGCGGGAGGGCCTAATGAGCAGTTCTTC | . | TRBV7-9 | 15 | TRBD2 | TRBJ2-1
CASGLVVGESYEQYF | TGTGCTAGTGGTTTGGTAGTGGGGGAGTCCTACGAGCAGTACTTC | . | TRBV12-5 | 15 | . | TRBJ2-7
CASSLKGGNTEAFF | TGTGCCAGCAGCTTAAAAGGTGGGAACACTGAAGCTTTCTTT | . | TRBV7-3 | 14 | . | TRBJ1-1
CASSQVGLYEQYF | TGCGCCAGCAGCCAAGTAGGACTGTACGAGCAGTACTTC | . | TRBV4-1 | 13 | . | TRBJ2-7
CASSFLAGTSYEQYF | TGTGCCAGCAGCTTCCTAGCGGGGACCTCCTACGAGCAGTACTTC | few | TRBV5-6 | 15 | TRBD2 | TRBJ2-7
CASSPSGGTDSYEQYF | TGTGCCAGCAGTCCCTCAGGGGGGACGGACTCCTACGAGCAGTACTTC | . | TRBV28 | 16 | . | TRBJ2-7
CASSLPASGSYEQYF | TGTGCCAGCAGTCTGCCGGCTAGCGGGAGCTACGAGCAGTACTTC | . | TRBV28 | 15 | TRBD2 | TRBJ2-7
CASRLSGSNEKLFF | TGTGCCAGCAGGTTGTCGGGGTCGAATGAAAAACTGTTTTTT | once | TRBV28 | 14 | . | TRBJ1-4
CASSQDEQEAFF | TGTGCCAGCAGCCAAGACGAACAGGAAGCTTTCTTT | . | TRBV4-2 | 12 | . | TRBJ1-1
CASSQDPGIQQQTQYF | TGCGCCAGCAGCCAAGATCCAGGGATCCAACAACAGACCCAGTACTTC | . | TRBV4-1 | 16 | . | TRBJ2-5
CASRGGGIFDEQFF | TGTGCCAGCAGGGGCGGCGGGATATTCGATGAGCAGTTCTTC | . | TRBV5-4 | 14 | . | TRBJ2-1
CASSLVSEANYGYTF | TGCGCCAGCAGCTTGGTGTCAGAAGCTAACTATGGCTACACCTTC | . | TRBV5-1 | 15 | . | TRBJ1-2
CASSTRTATNEKLFF | TGTGCCAGCAGCACCCGGACCGCAACTAATGAAAAACTGTTTTTT | . | TRBV9 | 15 | . | TRBJ1-4
CASSLKRGAEAFF | TGTGCCAGCAGCTTAAAAAGAGGGGCTGAAGCTTTCTTT | . | TRBV7-2 | 13 | . | TRBJ1-1
CASSQDRRNNEKLFF | TGTGCCAGCAGCCAAGATAGGCGGAATAATGAAAAACTGTTTTTT | . | TRBV4-2 | 15 | . | TRBJ1-4
CASSNRDRNTEAFF | TGTGCCAGCAGTAACCGGGACAGAAACACTGAAGCTTTCTTT | . | TRBV2 | 14 | TRBD1 | TRBJ1-1
CAWMGVVNTEAFF | TGTGCCTGGATGGGGGTAGTGAACACTGAAGCTTTCTTT | . | TRBV30 | 13 | . | TRBJ1-1
CASRPIRQYTYEQYF | TGTGCCAGCAGACCAATTAGACAGTACACCTACGAGCAGTACTTC | . | TRBV6-5 | 15 | . | TRBJ2-7
CASSLKQGFYEQYF | TGTGCCAGCAGCCTAAAACAAGGGTTCTACGAGCAGTACTTC | . | TRBV7-6 | 14 | . | TRBJ2-7
CASSAGPGDEQFF | TGTGCCAGCAGCGCCGGGCCCGGGGATGAGCAGTTCTTC | . | TRBV11-3 | 13 | . | TRBJ2-1
CASSAGTPTRNEQFF | TGTGCCAGCAGCGCCGGGACACCTACGAGGAATGAGCAGTTCTTC | . | TRBV2 | 15 | . | TRBJ2-1
CASSEGGPYEQYF | TGTGCCAGCAGCGAGGGGGGACCCTACGAGCAGTACTTC | few | TRBV9 | 13 | . | TRBJ2-7
CASSPIQVNTEAFF | TGCGCCAGCAGCCCCATACAGGTGAACACTGAAGCTTTCTTT | . | TRBV5-1 | 14 | . | TRBJ1-1